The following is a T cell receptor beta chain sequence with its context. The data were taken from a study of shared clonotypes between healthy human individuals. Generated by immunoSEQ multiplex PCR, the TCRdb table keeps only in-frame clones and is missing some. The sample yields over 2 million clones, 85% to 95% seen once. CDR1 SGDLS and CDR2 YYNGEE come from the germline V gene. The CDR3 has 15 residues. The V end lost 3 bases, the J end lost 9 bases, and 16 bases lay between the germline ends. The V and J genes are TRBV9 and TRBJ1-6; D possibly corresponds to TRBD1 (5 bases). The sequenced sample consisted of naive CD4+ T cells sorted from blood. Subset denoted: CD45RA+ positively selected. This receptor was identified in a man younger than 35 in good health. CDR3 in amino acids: CASSGDSRQSSPLHF. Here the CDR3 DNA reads TGTGCCAGCAGCGGTGACAGCAGGCAGAGTTCACCCCTCCACTTT.